These 16 T cell receptor beta chains came from one sample sequenced in a study of Graves' ophthalmopathy and Graves' hyperthyroidism. TCR beta CDR3 amplification used RNA transcripts. Second-round multiplex PCR came after first-round RT-PCR with HTBI primers. In TCRdb, the multiplex PCR reads were re-called with MiXCR into one record per CDR3 protein. The sample includes 400,000 or so distinct CDR3 sequences, 15% of them seen just once. Sequenced sample: peripheral blood. These receptors were taken from a woman under 30 with stable Graves' hyperthyroidism.

With regard to this clonotype: A read error is likely, as this CDR3 ends without the conserved phenylalanine or tryptophan. V gene TRBV12-3 or TRBV12-4 combines with J gene TRBJ1-5, with D perhaps matching TRBD1 (6 bases). The CDR3 has 14 residues. The V end was cut by 6 bases, the J end by 2 bases, with 11 bases between. CDR3 bases: TGTGCCAGCAGCGTGGACAGAGGCAATCAGCCCCAGCATGTT. Translating gives CASSVDRGNQPQHV.

The chain is built from TRBV18 and TRBJ2-2, with 10 bases identical to TRBD1. Germline V gives CDR1 KGHSH, CDR2 LQKENI. With V trimmed by 4 bases and J by 4 bases, 3 bases remained unmatched. This CDR3 is built from 15 residues. The DNA for the CDR3 is TGTGCCAGCTCACGCGGACAGGGGGTCACCGGGGAGCTGTTTTTT. It specifies CASSRGQGVTGELFF.

V gene TRBV6-1 combines with J gene TRBJ1-5, with D tentatively TRBD1 (6 bases). Germline lookup yields CDR1 MNHNS and CDR2 SASEGT. Trimming shortened V by 8 bases and J by 6 bases, and 20 bases separated the two germline ends. The CDR3 sequence is 15 residues long. The CDR3 sequence is CASRPGGGVRQPQHF. DNA for the CDR3: TGTGCCAGCCGCCCCGGGGGGGGCGTTCGTCAGCCCCAGCATTTT.

The sample holds many counts of this clonotype. DNA of the CDR3: TGTGCCAGCAGTTACTCGAGGTTCCCCAACCGGGACAGGGAAGAGACCCAGTACTTC. Translating it yields CASSYSRFPNRDREETQYF. The chain has TRBV6-2 or TRBV6-3 and TRBJ2-5, with 9 bases aligning to TRBD1. Germline trimming cut 0 bases from V and 3 bases from J; bases unmatched to any gene: 14. Germline V gene sequence: CDR1 MNHEY, CDR2 SVGEGT. The CDR3 runs 19 residues.

This clonotype has a count of ten or more. J is TRBJ1-5 and V is TRBV24-1; D ambiguous. Trimming removed 9 bases at V and 7 bases at J, with 15 bases between. The CDR3 covers 13 residues. Germline V gives CDR1 KGHDR, CDR2 SFDVKD. CDR3 sequence reads: CATGDGAQQPQHF. Written as DNA, the CDR3 is TGTGCCACCGGCGATGGCGCGCAACAGCCCCAGCATTTT.

V usage is TRBV6-5 and J usage is TRBJ1-2, with D possibly matching TRBD1 (5 bases). The CDR3 runs to 16 residues. Germline CDR1 and CDR2: MNHEY and SVGAGI. The V and J ends lost 0 bases and 1 base respectively, with 12 bases between them. CDR3 coding DNA: TGTGCCAGCAGTTACTCGAAGGCCAGGGATAACTATGGCTACACCTTC. It translates to CASSYSKARDNYGYTF.

In this sample, this clonotype turned up a few times. The chain has TRBV20-1 and TRBJ1-6; D unresolved. There are 15 residues in the CDR3. V gave up 6 bases and J gave up 5 bases, with 17 bases separating them. Germline-derived CDR1 and CDR2 are DFQATT and SNEGSKA (reference sequence). This chain's CDR3 is CSATPPTGNNSPLHF. The CDR3 DNA follows: TGCAGTGCCACACCCCCGACTGGAAATAATTCACCCCTCCACTTT.

This clonotype appeared many times. The CDR3: CASSIDRGGVDTEAFF. In nucleotides, the CDR3 is TGTGCCAGTAGTATAGACAGGGGGGGTGTGGACACTGAAGCTTTCTTT. The chain links TRBV19 to TRBJ1-1; 7 bases are shared with TRBD1. The CDR3 covers 16 residues. V dropped 0 bases and J dropped 3; count of bases not matched to a gene: 7. Germline CDR1 reads LNHDA; CDR2 reads SQIVND (reference sequence).

This clonotype was recorded a few times. The V call is TRBV18, the J call TRBJ2-2, with D uncertain. CDR3 length equals 13 residues. V was pared by 6 bases and J by 6 bases, with 11 bases between. The germline V gene has CDR1 KGHSH and CDR2 LQKENI. The CDR3 coding sequence is TGTGCCAGCTCGCCCGACAAGGCCGGGGAGCTGTTTTTT. Residues: CASSPDKAGELFF.

This clonotype was counted ten times or more. The chain recombines TRBV24-1 with TRBJ2-5; tentatively, D is TRBD2 (5 bases). Germline V gives CDR1 KGHDR, CDR2 SFDVKD. V shed 9 bases and J shed 1 base, with 11 bases lying between them. This CDR3 is 13 amino acids long. This chain's CDR3 is CATGRGSQETQYF. In nucleotides, the CDR3 is TGTGCCACCGGGCGAGGGTCCCAAGAGACCCAGTACTTC.

This clonotype came up many times. The chain uses TRBV9 and TRBJ1-1, with D unclear. The germline V and J ends were trimmed by 0 bases and 1 base, with 7 bases remaining between them. The CDR3 has 14 amino acids. Germline CDR1 SGDLS, CDR2 YYNGEE. CDR3 in DNA: TGTGCCAGCAGCGTAGACGGACGGAACACTGAAGCTTTCTTT. This translates into CASSVDGRNTEAFF.

This clonotype was found many times. The chain combines TRBV20-1 with TRBJ1-6; 12 bases align to TRBD1. The ends lost 5 bases at V and 7 bases at J; junction bases unmatched: 18. The V gene's germline CDR1 is DFQATT and CDR2 SNEGSKA (reference sequence). CDR3 size: 19 residues. In DNA, the CDR3 is TGCAGTGCTCCCCGTGGCGGGACAGGGGGCGGAGGTTGGAATTCACCCCTCCACTTT. Amino acid sequence: CSAPRGGTGGGGWNSPLHF.

V and J are TRBV20-1 and TRBJ2-4, with D maybe TRBD2 (6 bases). The CDR3 is 15 residues long. Germline lookup yields CDR1 DFQATT and CDR2 SNEGSKA (reference sequence). V lost 5 bases and J 3 bases, leaving 17 bases between the germline ends. The CDR3 DNA reads TGCAGTGCTCCATCAGCCGGGGGAGGCAAAAACATTCAGTACTTC. Residues: CSAPSAGGGKNIQYF.

This clonotype was recorded at least ten times. This chain links TRBV15 with TRBJ1-2; TRBD1 is a possible D gene (5 bases). With 0 bases removed from V and 5 bases from J, the gap between germline ends came to 13 bases. The V gene's germline CDR1 is LNHNV and CDR2 YYDKDF (reference sequence). This CDR3 region has 15 residues. The CDR3 DNA sequence: TGTGCCACCAGCAGAGAAGGGGCAGGTACATATGGCTACACCTTC. Translation gives CATSREGAGTYGYTF. Based on the CDR3 plus reference TRBV15 and TRBJ1-2, the full variable domain is DAMVIQNPRYQVTQFGKPVTLSCSQTLNHNVMYWYQQKSSQAPKLLFHYYDKDFNNEADTPDNFQSRRPNTSFCFLDIRSPGLGDTAMYLCATSREGAGTYGYTFGSGTRLTVV.

CDR3 protein: CASSFGDRGVRRKETQYF. The CDR3 DNA is TGTGCCAGCAGCTTTGGGGACCGAGGGGTTCGGCGGAAAGAGACCCAGTACTTC. The V call is TRBV11-2, the J call TRBJ2-5; D may be TRBD1 or TRBD2 (5 bases each). The CDR3 spans 18 residues. CDR1 is SGHAT, CDR2 FQNNGV, per germline. Trimming stripped 3 bases from V and 3 bases from J, with 23 bases between.

This clonotype has ten or more counts. The rearrangement links TRBV12-3 or TRBV12-4 to TRBJ1-1; D unresolved. CDR3 length equals 16 residues. V was clipped by 6 bases and J by 1 base, with 18 bases between them. The CDR3 here is CASSPPHWAQNTEAFF. DNA of the CDR3: TGTGCCAGCAGCCCCCCCCACTGGGCCCAGAACACTGAAGCTTTCTTT.